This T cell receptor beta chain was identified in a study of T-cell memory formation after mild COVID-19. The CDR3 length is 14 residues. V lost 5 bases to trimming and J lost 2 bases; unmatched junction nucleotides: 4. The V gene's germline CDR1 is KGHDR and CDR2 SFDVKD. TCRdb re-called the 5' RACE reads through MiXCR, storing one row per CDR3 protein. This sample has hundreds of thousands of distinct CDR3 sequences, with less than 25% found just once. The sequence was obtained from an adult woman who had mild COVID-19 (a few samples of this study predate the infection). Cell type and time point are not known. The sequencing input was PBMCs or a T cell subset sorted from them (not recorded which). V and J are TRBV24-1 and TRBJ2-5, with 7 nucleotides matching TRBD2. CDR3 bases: TGTGCCACCAGTGGAGGCGGGAGTCAAGAGACCCAGTACTTC. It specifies CATSGGGSQETQYF.